This T cell receptor (beta chain) was sequenced in a study of OX40 agonist ivuxolimab in advanced cancers. At the level of the study: A mean age of around 63 years, range roughly 20 to 79, was recorded, and roughly 83% were male.

Data came from immunoSEQ multiplex PCR; TCRdb stores just in-frame clones and leaves some out. The data show about 70,000 clones, about nine tenths seen once. This clone occurred once. The CDR3 loop spans 14 amino acids. Germline lookup yields CDR1 MGHDK and CDR2 SYGVNS. Trimming pared 8 bases from V and 0 bases from J, leaving 14 bases between. The receptor was isolated from an adult with an advanced solid tumor such as melanoma, head and neck, liver or kidney cancer. The sample here was CD4+ or CD8+ T cells sorted from blood, taken in a trial of the OX40 agonist ivuxolimab. The rearrangement uses TRBV25-1 and TRBJ2-7; D is ambiguous. CDR3 loop: CASYGDDDSYEQYF. In nucleotides, the CDR3 is TGTGCCAGCTATGGAGACGATGACTCCTACGAGCAGTACTTC.